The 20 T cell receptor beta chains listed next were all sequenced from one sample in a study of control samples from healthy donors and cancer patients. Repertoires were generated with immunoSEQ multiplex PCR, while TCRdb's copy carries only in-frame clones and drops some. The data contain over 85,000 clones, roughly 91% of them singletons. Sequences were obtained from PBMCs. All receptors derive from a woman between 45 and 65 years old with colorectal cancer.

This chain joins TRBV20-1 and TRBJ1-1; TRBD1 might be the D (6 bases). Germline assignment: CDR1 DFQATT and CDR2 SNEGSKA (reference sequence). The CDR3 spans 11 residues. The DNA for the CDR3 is TGCAGCTGGGGACGAGGGGGGGAAGCTTTCTTT. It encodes CSWGRGGEAFF.

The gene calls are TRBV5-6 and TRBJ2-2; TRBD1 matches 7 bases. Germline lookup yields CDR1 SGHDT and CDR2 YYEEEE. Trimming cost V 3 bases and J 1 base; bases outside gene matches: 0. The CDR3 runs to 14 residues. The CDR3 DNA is TGTGCCAGCAGCTGGACAGGGAACACCGGGGAGCTGTTTTTT. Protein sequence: CASSWTGNTGELFF.

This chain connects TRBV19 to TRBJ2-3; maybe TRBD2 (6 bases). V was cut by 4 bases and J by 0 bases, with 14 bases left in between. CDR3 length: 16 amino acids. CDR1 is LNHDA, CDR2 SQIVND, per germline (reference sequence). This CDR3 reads CASSTRTMISTDTQYF. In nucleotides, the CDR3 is TGTGCCAGTAGTACGCGGACTATGATTAGCACAGATACGCAGTATTTT.

CDR3 in DNA: TGTGCCAGTAGTATGGGGTCGGGGAGCCACTATCGTTATGGCTACACCTTC. This translates into CASSMGSGSHYRYGYTF. V and J are TRBV19 and TRBJ1-2, with unresolved D. Germline-derived CDR1 and CDR2 are LNHDA and SQIVND (reference sequence). Trimming left V 3 bases short and J 5 bases short, with 22 bases between. The CDR3 extends over 17 amino acids.

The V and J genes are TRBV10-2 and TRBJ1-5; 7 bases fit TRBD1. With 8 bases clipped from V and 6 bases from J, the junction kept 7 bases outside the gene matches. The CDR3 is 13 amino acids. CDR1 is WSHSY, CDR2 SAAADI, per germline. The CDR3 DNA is TGCGCCAGCGCCAACAGGGGCATTCAGCCCCAGCATTTT. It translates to CASANRGIQPQHF.

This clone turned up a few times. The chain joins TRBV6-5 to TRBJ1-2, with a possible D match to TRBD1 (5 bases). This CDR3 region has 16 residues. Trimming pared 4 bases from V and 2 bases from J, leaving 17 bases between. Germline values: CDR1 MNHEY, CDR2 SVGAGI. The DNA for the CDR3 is TGTGCCAGCAGTTTCATCAGGACGGGGGGGAACTATGGCTACACCTTC. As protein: CASSFIRTGGNYGYTF.

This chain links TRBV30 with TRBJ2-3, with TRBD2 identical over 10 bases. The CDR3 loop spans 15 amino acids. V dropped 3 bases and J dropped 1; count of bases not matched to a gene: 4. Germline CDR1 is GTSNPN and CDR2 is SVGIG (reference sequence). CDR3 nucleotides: TGTGCCTGGAGAGCTCTAGCGGGAGGCACAGATACGCAGTATTTT. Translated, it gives CAWRALAGGTDTQYF. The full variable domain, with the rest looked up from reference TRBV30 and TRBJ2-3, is SQTIHQWPATLVQPVGSPLSLECTVEGTSNPNLYWYRQAAGRGLQLLFYSVGIGQISSEVPQNLSASRPQDRQFILSSKKLLLSDSGFYLCAWRALAGGTDTQYFGPGTRLTVL.

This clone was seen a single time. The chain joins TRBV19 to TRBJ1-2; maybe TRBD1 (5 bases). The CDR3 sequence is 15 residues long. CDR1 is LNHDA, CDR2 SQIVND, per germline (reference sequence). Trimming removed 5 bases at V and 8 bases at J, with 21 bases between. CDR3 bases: TGTGCCAGTAGTCCGGGGCTAACACGCCCTGGAGGCTACACCTTC. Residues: CASSPGLTRPGGYTF.

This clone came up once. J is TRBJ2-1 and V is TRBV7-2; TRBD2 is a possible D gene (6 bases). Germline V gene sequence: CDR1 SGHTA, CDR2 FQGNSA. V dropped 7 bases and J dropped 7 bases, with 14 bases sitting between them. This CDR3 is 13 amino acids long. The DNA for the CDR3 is TGTGCCAGCACCCCCCCCGCGGGAAATGAGCAGTTCTTC. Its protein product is CASTPPAGNEQFF.

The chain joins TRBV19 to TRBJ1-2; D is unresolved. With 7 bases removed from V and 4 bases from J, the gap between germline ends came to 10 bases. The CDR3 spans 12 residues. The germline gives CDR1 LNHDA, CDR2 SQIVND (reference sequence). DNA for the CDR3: TGTGCCAGTATGTCCGAGGGCTATGGCTACACCTTC. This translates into CASMSEGYGYTF.

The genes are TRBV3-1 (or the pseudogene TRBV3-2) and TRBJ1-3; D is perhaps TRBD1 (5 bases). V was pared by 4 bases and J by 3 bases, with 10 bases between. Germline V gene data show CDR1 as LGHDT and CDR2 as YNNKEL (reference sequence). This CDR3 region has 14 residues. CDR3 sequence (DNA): TGTGCCAGCAGCCGGGGGACGGATGGAAACACCATATATTTT. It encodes CASSRGTDGNTIYF.

This CDR3 reads CAIRNNMEAFF. As DNA, the CDR3 is TGTGCCATCAGAAACAATATGGAAGCTTTCTTT. The chain combines TRBV10-3 with TRBJ1-1; no clear D. Trimming took 6 bases from V and 8 from J, leaving 10 bases between them. Per germline, CDR1 ENHRY and CDR2 SYGVKD. The CDR3 consists of 11 residues.

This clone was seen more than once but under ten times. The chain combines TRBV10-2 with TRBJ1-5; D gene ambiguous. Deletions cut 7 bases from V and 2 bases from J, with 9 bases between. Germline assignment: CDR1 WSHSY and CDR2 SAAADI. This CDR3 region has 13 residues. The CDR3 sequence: CASNTGGNQPQHF. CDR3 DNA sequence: TGCGCCAGCAACACGGGAGGCAATCAGCCCCAGCATTTT.

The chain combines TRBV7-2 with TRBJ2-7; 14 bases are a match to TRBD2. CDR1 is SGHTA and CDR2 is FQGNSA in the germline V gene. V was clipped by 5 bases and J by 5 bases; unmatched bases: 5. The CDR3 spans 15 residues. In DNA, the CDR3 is TGTGCCAGCAGCCAGACTAGCGGGGGGGCCGACGAGCAGTACGTC. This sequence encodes CASSQTSGGADEQYV.

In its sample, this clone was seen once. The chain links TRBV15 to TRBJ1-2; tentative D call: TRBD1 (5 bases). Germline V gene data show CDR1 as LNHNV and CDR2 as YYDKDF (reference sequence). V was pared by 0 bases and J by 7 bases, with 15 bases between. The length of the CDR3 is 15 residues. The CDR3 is CATSRDWGEGSGYTF. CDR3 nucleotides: TGTGCCACCAGCAGAGATTGGGGGGAAGGTAGTGGCTACACCTTC.

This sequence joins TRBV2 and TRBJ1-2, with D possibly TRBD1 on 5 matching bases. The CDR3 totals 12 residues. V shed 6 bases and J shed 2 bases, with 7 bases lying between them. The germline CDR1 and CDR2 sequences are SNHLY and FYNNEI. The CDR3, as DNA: TGTGCCAGCAGGACAGAAAACTATGGCTACACCTTC. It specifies CASRTENYGYTF.

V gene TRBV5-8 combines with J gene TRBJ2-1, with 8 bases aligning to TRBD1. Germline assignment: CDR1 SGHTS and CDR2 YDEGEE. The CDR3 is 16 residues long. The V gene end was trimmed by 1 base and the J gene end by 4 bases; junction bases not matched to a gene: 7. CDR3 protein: CASSLPGTGLYNEQFF. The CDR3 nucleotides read TGTGCCAGCAGCTTGCCCGGGACAGGCTTATACAATGAGCAGTTCTTC.

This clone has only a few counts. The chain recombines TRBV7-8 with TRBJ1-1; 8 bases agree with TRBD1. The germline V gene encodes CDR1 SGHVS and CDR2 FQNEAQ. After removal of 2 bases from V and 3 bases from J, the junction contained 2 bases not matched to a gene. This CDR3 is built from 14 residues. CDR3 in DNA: TGTGCCAGCAGCTTAACGACAGGGGACACTGAAGCTTTCTTT. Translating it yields CASSLTTGDTEAFF.

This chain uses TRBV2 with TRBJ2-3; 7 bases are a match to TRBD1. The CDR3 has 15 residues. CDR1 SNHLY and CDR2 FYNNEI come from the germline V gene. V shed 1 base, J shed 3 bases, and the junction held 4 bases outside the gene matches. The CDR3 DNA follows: TGTGCCAGCAGTGAAGAACAGGGGCGGACAGATACGCAGTATTTT. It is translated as CASSEEQGRTDTQYF.

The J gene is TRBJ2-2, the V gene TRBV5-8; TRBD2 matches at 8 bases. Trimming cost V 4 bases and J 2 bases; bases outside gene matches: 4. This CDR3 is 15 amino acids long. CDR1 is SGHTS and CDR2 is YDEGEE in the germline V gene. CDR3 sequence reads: CASSRREGNTGELFF. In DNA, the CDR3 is TGTGCCAGCAGCCGCCGGGAGGGCAACACCGGGGAGCTGTTTTTT.